This T cell receptor (beta chain) appears in the sequencing data of a study of cytotoxic CD8 clonotypes in ibrutinib-treated CLL. Study observations and caveats: Increased clonality at ibrutinib response gave way to a return toward baseline at progression.

Some clones are missing from TCRdb's copy, which holds only in-frame ones; the method was immunoSEQ multiplex PCR. In the table there are over 200,000 clones, approximately 75% of which are singletons. Germline V gene data show CDR1 as SGHTA and CDR2 as FQGTGA. The CDR3 runs 16 residues. Trimming at V came to 2 bases and at J to 3 bases, leaving 10 bases not matched to a gene. For this clone: The antigen remains undetermined.

This sequence was found in a human donor with chronic lymphocytic leukemia. Sequences were derived from PBMCs, sampled after 12 months of ibrutinib treatment. V gene TRBV7-3 combines with J gene TRBJ2-7; 7 bases align to TRBD2. DNA of the CDR3: TGTGCCAGCAGCTTAGGAGTCGGTGCGGGAGTCTACGAGCAGTACTTC. This encodes CASSLGVGAGVYEQYF.